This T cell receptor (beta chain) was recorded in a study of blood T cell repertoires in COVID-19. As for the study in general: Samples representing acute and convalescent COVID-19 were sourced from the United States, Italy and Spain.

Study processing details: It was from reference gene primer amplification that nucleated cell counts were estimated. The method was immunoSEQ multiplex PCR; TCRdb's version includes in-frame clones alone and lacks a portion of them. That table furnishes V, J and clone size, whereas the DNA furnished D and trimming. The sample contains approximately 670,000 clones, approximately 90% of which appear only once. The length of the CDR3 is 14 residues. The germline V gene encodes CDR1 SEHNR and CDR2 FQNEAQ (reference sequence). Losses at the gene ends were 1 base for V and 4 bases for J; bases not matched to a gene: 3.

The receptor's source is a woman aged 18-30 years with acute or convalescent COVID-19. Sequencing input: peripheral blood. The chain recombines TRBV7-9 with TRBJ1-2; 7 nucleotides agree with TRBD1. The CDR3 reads CASSLGGGLYGYTF. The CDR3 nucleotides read TGTGCCAGCAGCTTAGGAGGGGGCCTCTATGGCTACACCTTC.